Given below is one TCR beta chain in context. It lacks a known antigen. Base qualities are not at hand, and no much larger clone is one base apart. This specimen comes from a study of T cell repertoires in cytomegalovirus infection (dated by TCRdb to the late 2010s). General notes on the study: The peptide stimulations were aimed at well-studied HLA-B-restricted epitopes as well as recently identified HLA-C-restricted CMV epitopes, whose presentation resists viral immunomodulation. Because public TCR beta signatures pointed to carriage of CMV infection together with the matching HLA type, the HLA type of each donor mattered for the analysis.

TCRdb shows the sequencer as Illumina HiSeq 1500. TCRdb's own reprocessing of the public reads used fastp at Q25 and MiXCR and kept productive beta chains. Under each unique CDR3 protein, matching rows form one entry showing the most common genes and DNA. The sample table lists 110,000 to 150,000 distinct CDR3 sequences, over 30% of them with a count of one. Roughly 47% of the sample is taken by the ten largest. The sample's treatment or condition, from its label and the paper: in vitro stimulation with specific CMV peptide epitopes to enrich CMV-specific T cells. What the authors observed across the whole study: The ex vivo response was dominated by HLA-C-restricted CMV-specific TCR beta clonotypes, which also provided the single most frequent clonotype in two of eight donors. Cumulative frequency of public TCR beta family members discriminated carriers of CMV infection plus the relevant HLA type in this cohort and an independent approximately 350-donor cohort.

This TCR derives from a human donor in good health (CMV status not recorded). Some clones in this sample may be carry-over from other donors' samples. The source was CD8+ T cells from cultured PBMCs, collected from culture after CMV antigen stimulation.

This receptor carries the CDR3 CSARERRQDGRYNEQFF. The DNA is as follows: TGCAGTGCTAGAGAACGCCGACAGGACGGCCGATACAATGAGCAGTTCTTC. Recombination linked TRBV20-1 to TRBJ2-1; the D gene is perhaps TRBD1, from 6 matching bases. Reading from cysteine to phenylalanine, the CDR3 counts 17 amino acids. The entry retains the CDR3 DNA only, 51 bases that are in frame from base 1. CDR1 and CDR2 (DFQATT, SNEGSKA) derive from the germline V gene (reference sequence). Trimming removed 0 bases from V and 4 bases from J, leaving 19 bases between the germline ends.